This T cell receptor beta chain stems from a study of OX40 agonist ivuxolimab in advanced cancers. The repertoire was sequenced with immunoSEQ multiplex PCR; TCRdb's copy has only in-frame clones and lacks some. The data show nearly 90,000 clones, approximately 90% seen once. This CDR3 region has 14 residues. Looked up from germline, CDR1 is SGHVS and CDR2 is FQNEAQ. V dropped 10 bases and J dropped 8 bases, with 20 bases sitting between them. General study results and limits: The 0.1-3.0 mg/kg partial responders had among the lowest clonal expansion.

With regard to this clone: The target antigen is unknown.

The origin of this receptor is an adult with an advanced solid tumor such as melanoma, head and neck, liver or kidney cancer. The rearrangement joins TRBV7-8 to TRBJ2-2; D possibly uses TRBD1 or TRBD2 (5 bases each). Sequencing was performed on CD4+ or CD8+ T cells sorted from blood, taken in a trial of the OX40 agonist ivuxolimab. Here the CDR3 DNA reads TGTGCCATCCCCGGGGCCGGGCCAATGGGGGAGCTGTTTTTT. It yields the protein CAIPGAGPMGELFF.